The entry below describes one T cell receptor beta chain. Its cognate antigen is unknown. PCR amplification relied on 60 Vbeta primers (plus 13 Jbeta primers). Assay used: immunoSEQ multiplex PCR; TCRdb lists only in-frame clones, some missing. In total, the table holds under 200,000 clones. The data derive from a study of cytomegalovirus exposure and HLA in healthy donors. Study-wide points: CMV serostatus was the only immune exposure information that was available.

This receptor was obtained from a young man in good health and CMV-seronegative. Material: PBMCs.

The CDR3 DNA follows: TGTGCCAGTAGTATTGGGACATGGGGAAGAGCAGATACGCAGTATTTT. Residues: CASSIGTWGRADTQYF. This rearrangement joins TRBV19 to TRBJ2-3, with TRBD1 as a possible D gene (6 bases). Germline-derived CDR1 and CDR2 are LNHDA and SQIVND (reference sequence). V was trimmed by 3 bases and J by 4 bases, leaving 17 bases between them. The CDR3 contains 16 residues.